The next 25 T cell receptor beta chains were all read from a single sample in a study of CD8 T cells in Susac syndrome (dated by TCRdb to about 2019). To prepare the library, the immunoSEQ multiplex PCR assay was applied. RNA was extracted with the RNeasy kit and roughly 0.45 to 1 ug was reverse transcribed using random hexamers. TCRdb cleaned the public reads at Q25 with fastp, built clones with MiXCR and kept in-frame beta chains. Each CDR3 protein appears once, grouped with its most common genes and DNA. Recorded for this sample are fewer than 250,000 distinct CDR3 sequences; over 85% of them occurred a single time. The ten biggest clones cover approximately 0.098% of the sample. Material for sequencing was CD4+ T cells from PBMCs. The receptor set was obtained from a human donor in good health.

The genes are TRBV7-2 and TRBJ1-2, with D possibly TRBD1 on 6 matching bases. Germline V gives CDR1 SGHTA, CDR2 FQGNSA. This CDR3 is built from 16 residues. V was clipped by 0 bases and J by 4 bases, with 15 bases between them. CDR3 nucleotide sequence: TGTGCCAGCAGCTTAGCTGGGCTGTCCAGGGGCTATGGCTACACCTTC. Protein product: CASSLAGLSRGYGYTF.

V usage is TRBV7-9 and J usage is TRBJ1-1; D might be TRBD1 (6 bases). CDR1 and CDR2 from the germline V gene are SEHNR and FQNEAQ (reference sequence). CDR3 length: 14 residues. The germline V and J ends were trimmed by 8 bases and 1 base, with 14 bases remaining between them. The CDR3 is CASQLGGGNTEAFF. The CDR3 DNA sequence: TGTGCCAGCCAGTTAGGGGGGGGGAACACTGAAGCTTTCTTT.

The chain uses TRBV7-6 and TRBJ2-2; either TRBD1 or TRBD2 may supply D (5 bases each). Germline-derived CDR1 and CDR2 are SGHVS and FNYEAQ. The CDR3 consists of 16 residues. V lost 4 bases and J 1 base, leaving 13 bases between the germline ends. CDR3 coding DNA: TGTGCCAGCAGCTCGCCCCGAGGGGAGAACACCGGGGAGCTGTTTTTT. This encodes CASSSPRGENTGELFF.

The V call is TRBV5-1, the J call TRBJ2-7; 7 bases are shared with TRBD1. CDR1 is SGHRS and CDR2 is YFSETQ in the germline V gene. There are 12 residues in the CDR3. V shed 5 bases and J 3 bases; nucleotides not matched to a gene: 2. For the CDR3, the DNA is TGCGCCAGCAGACGGGACAGCTACGAGCAGTACTTC. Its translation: CASRRDSYEQYF. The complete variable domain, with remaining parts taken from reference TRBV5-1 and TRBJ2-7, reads KAGVTQTPRYLIKTRGQQVTLSCSPISGHRSVSWYQQTPGQGLQFLFEYFSETQRNKGNFPGRFSGRQFSNSRSEMNVSTLELGDSALYLCASRRDSYEQYFGPGTRLTVT.

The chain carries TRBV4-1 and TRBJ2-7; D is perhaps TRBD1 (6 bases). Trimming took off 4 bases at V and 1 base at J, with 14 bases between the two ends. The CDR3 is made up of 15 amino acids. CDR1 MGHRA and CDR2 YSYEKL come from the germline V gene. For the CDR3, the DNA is TGCGCCAGCAGCCCCTTCGGCAGGGGATCCTACGAGCAGTACTTC. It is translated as CASSPFGRGSYEQYF.

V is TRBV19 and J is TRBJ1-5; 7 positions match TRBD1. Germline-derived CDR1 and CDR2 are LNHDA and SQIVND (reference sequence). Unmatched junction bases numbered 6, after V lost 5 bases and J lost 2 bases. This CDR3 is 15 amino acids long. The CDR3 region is CASSLQGTRNQPQHF. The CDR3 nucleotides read TGTGCCAGTAGTCTACAGGGGACACGCAATCAGCCCCAGCATTTT. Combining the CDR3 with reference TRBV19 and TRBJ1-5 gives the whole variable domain DGGITQSPKYLFRKEGQNVTLSCEQNLNHDAMYWYRQDPGQGLRLIYYSQIVNDFQKGDIAEGYSVSREKKESFPLTVTSAQKNPTAFYLCASSLQGTRNQPQHFGDGTRLSIL.

The CDR3 loop is CASTLPEGSPEAFF. Written as DNA, the CDR3 is TGTGCCAGCACCCTTCCCGAGGGGAGTCCTGAAGCTTTCTTT. The gene calls are TRBV2 and TRBJ1-1, with a possible D match to TRBD1 (5 bases). The CDR3 length is 14 residues. From germline, CDR1 is SNHLY and CDR2 FYNNEI. The germline V and J ends were trimmed by 7 bases and 6 bases, with 18 bases remaining between them.

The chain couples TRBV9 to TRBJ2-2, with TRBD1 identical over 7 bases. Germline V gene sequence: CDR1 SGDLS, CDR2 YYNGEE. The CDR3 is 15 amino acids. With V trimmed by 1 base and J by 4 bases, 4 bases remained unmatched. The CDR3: CASSVNSGGTGELFF. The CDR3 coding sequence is TGTGCCAGCAGCGTAAATTCAGGGGGCACCGGGGAGCTGTTTTTT. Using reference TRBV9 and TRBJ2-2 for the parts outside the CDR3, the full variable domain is DSGVTQTPKHLITATGQRVTLRCSPRSGDLSVYWYQQSLDQGLQFLIQYYNGEERAKGNILERFSAQQFPDLHSELNLSSLELGDSALYFCASSVNSGGTGELFFGEGSRLTVL.

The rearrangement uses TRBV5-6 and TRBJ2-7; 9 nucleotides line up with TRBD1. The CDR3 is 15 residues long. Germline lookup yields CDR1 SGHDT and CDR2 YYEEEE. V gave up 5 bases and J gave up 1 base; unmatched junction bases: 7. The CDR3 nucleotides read TGTGCCAGCAGTTCGCTAGACAGGGGGTCCTACGAGCAGTACGTC. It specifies CASSSLDRGSYEQYV.

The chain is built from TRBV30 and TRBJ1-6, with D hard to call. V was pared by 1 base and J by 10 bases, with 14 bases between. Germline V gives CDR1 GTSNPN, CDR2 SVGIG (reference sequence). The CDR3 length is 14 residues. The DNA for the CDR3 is TGTGCCTGGAGTGACACGGACTTACGGTCACCCCTCCACTTT. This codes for CAWSDTDLRSPLHF.

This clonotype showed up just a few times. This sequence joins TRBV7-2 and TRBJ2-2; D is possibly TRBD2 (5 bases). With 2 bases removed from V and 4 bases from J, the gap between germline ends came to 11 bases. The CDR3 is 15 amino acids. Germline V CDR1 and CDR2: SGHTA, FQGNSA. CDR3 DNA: TGTGCCAGCAGCTTATCCCGGGGAAGCACCGGGGAGCTGTTTTTT. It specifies CASSLSRGSTGELFF.

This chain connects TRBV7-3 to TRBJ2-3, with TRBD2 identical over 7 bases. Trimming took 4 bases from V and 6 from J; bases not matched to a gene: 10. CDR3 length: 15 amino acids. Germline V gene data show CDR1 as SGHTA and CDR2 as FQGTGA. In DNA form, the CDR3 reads TGTGCCAGCAGCTCCCTTAGCGGGTCCCGGGATACGCAGTATTTT. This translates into CASSSLSGSRDTQYF. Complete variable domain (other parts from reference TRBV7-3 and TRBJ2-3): GAGVSQTPSNKVTEKGKYVELRCDPISGHTALYWYRQSLGQGPEFLIYFQGTGAADDSGLPNDRFFAVRPEGSVSTLKIQRTERGDSAVYLCASSSLSGSRDTQYFGPGTRLTVL.

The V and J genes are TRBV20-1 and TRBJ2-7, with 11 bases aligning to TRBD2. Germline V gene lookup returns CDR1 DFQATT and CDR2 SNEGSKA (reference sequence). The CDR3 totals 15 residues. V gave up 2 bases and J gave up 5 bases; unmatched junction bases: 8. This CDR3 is CSARPLAGGPNEQYF. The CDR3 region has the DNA TGCAGTGCTAGACCTCTAGCGGGGGGACCAAACGAGCAGTACTTC.

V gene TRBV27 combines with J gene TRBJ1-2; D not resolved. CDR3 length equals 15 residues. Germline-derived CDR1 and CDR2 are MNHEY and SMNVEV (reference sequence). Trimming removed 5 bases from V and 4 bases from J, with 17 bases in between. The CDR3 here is CASSPMGAGGYGYTF. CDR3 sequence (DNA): TGTGCCAGCAGTCCAATGGGAGCTGGTGGCTATGGCTACACCTTC.

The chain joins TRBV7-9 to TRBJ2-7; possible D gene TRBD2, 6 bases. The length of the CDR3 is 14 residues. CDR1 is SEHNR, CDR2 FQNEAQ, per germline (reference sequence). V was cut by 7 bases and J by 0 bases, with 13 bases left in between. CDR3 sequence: CASTAGPGSYEQYV. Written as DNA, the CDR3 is TGTGCCAGCACCGCGGGGCCAGGCTCCTACGAGCAGTACGTC.

Written as DNA, the CDR3 is TGCAGCGTTAGGGCAGGGCGGGACACTGAAGCTTTCTTT. It encodes CSVRAGRDTEAFF. This chain uses TRBV29-1 with TRBJ1-1; tentatively, D is TRBD1 (5 bases). The CDR3 is made up of 13 amino acids. V gave up 5 bases and J gave up 3 bases, with 13 bases separating them. Germline CDR1 is SQVTM and CDR2 is ANQGSEA.

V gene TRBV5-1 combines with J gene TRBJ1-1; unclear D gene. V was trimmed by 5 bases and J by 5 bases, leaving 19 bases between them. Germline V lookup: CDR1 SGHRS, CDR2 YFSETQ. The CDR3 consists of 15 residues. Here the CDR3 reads CASRQTHKEGTEAFF. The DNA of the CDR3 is TGCGCCAGCAGGCAGACACACAAGGAGGGTACTGAAGCTTTCTTT.

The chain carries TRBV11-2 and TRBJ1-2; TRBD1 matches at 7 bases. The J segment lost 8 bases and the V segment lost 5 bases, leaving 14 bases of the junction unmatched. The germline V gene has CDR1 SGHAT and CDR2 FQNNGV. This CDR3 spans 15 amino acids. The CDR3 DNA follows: TGTGCCAGCAGCCCTGACAGGGCCCCGACGTGGGGCTACACCTTC. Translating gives CASSPDRAPTWGYTF.

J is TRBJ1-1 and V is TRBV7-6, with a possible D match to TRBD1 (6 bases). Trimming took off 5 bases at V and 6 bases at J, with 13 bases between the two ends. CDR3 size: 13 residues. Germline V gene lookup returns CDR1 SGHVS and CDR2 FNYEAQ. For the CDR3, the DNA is TGTGCCAGCAGCCGGGACATCTTAGCTGAAGCTTTCTTT. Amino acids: CASSRDILAEAFF.

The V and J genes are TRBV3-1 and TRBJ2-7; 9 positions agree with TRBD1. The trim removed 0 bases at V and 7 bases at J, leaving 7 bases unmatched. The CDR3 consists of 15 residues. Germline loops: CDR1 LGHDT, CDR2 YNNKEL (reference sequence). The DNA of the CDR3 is TGTGCCAGCAGCCAAGATCGGGGACAGGGTAGGGAGCAGTACTTC. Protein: CASSQDRGQGREQYF.

The CDR3 spells CASSLGGTAPNPGYGYTF. The CDR3 DNA reads TGTGCCAGCAGCTTAGGAGGGACGGCCCCAAACCCAGGCTATGGCTACACCTTC. The chain links TRBV7-6 to TRBJ1-2; tentative D call: TRBD1 (5 bases). CDR3 length: 18 amino acids. The V gene lost 1 base and the J gene lost 4 bases, with 22 bases spanning the gap. The germline CDR1 and CDR2 sequences are SGHVS and FNYEAQ.

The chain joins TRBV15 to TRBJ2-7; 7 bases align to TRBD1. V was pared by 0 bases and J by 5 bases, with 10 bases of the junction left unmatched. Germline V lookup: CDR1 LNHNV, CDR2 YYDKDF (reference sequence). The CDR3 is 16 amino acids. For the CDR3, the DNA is TGTGCCACCAGCAGAGATCGGGACAGAACCTTCCACGAGCAGTACTTC. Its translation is CATSRDRDRTFHEQYF.

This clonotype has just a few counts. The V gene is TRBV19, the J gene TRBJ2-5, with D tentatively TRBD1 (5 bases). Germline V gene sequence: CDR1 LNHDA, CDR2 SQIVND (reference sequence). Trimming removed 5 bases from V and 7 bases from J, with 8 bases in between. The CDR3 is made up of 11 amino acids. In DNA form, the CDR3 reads TGTGCCAGTAGTTTCACAGGGACCCAGTACTTC. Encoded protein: CASSFTGTQYF. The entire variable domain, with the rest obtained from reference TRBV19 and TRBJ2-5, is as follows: DGGITQSPKYLFRKEGQNVTLSCEQNLNHDAMYWYRQDPGQGLRLIYYSQIVNDFQKGDIAEGYSVSREKKESFPLTVTSAQKNPTAFYLCASSFTGTQYFGPGTRLLVL.

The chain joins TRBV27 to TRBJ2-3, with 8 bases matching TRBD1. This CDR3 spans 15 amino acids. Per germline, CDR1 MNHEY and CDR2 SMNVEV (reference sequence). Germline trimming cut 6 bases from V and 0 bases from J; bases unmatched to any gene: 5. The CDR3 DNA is TGTGCCAGCAGGGACAGGGATTCGAGCACAGATACGCAGTATTTT. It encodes CASRDRDSSTDTQYF.

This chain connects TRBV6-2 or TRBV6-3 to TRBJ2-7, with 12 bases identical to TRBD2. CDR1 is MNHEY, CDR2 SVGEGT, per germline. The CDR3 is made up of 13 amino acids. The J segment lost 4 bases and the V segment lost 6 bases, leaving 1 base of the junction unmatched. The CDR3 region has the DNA TGTGCCAGCAGACTAGCGGGGGGTTACGAGCAGTACGTC. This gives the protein CASRLAGGYEQYV.